Shown below are 4 T cell receptor beta chains from a single sample sequenced in a study of cytomegalovirus exposure and HLA in healthy donors. Here immunoSEQ multiplex PCR was the method, and the copy in TCRdb shows in-frame clones only, minus some. The sample consists of under 50,000 clones, more than 85% of them appearing once. Sequences were obtained from PBMCs. The receptors shown here come from a woman aged 18-29 years in good health and CMV-seronegative.

The chain employs TRBV27 and TRBJ2-7; perhaps TRBD2 as D (5 bases). With 0 bases removed from V and 6 bases from J, the gap between germline ends came to 9 bases. Germline V gene lookup returns CDR1 MNHEY and CDR2 SMNVEV (reference sequence). This CDR3 contains 13 residues. The CDR3 nucleotides read TGTGCCAGCAGTTTATCGTCTAGCAGCGAGCAGTACTTC. This gives the protein CASSLSSSSEQYF.

The J gene is TRBJ1-2, the V gene TRBV6-5; no definite D call. V was cut by 0 bases and J by 1 base, with 6 bases left in between. The germline gives CDR1 MNHEY, CDR2 SVGAGI. This CDR3 comprises 14 residues. The CDR3 is CASSYSENNYGYTF. The CDR3 DNA reads TGTGCCAGCAGTTACTCCGAGAATAACTATGGCTACACCTTC.

The rearrangement links TRBV19 to TRBJ1-2, with 8 bases lining up with TRBD1. V shed 7 bases, J shed 1 base, and the junction held 11 bases outside the gene matches. Germline V gene lookup returns CDR1 LNHDA and CDR2 SQIVND (reference sequence). The CDR3 sequence is 16 residues long. CDR3 in amino acids: CASTIPGQGVNYGYTF. The CDR3 region has the DNA TGTGCCAGTACCATTCCTGGACAGGGCGTTAACTATGGCTACACCTTC.

The chain employs TRBV19 and TRBJ2-3; a weak D match, TRBD1 (5 bases). V lost 8 bases, J lost 0 bases, and 12 bases lay in between. The germline CDR1 and CDR2 sequences are LNHDA and SQIVND (reference sequence). The CDR3 sequence is 14 residues long. The CDR3: CASCDRISTDTQYF. CDR3 bases: TGTGCCAGTTGTGACAGAATTAGCACAGATACGCAGTATTTT. Looking up the rest from reference TRBV19 and TRBJ2-3 gives the full variable domain: DGGITQSPKYLFRKEGQNVTLSCEQNLNHDAMYWYRQDPGQGLRLIYYSQIVNDFQKGDIAEGYSVSREKKESFPLTVTSAQKNPTAFYLCASCDRISTDTQYFGPGTRLTVL.